This TCR beta chain derives from a study of identical twins (dated by TCRdb to about 2016). For the wider study: The study deep-sequenced TCR alpha and beta repertoires from monozygotic twins, unrelated adults of various ages and cord blood to test whether fetal clonotypes persist. To rule out contamination, the twin experiments were replicated at different times with different library preparation protocols.

Library preparation employed 5' RACE. The sequencer listed for this sample is Illumina HiSeq 2000. Template switching added a universal primer binding site, and the final cDNA carried a unique molecular identifier that allowed TCR cDNA molecules to be counted accurately. Specific primers in the conserved constant-segment region were used to synthesize first-strand cDNA for TCR alpha and beta chains. To control for contamination, every cDNA library was double barcoded, receiving both a SMART-Mk sample barcode and Illumina barcodes. TruSeq adapter sequences and Illumina sample barcodes were added in two successive PCR steps. The TCR alpha and beta cDNA libraries were sequenced on the Illumina HiSeq platform using custom primers. Per the source publication's procedure: Raw reads were processed with MiGEC to extract unique molecular identifiers, and MiXCR was used to determine CDR3 positions. For each individual, recombination models were inferred using an EM algorithm with the repgenHMM and IGoR tools. Shared clonotypes were analyzed with the tcR package in R, and sharing was normalized by the product of cloneset sizes. To study raw recombination without the effects of thymic and clonal selection, out-of-frame nonproductive sequences were analyzed. Starting from the raw public reads, TCRdb applied fastp trimming at Q25, assembled clones with MiXCR and retained in-frame beta chains. Each entry is one CDR3 protein sequence, shown with its most common DNA and genes. The V and J calls follow TCRdb's processing rather than the paper's. Here the sample has about 810,000 distinct CDR3 sequences; 9% to 15% occur a single time. Jointly, the top ten make up around 1.5% of the sample.

All donors were healthy Caucasians. The twin cohort comprised three pairs of female monozygotic twins, all aged about 18 to 30 years. The RNA used for TCR libraries was isolated from peripheral blood mononuclear cells. Details on this clonotype: The clone's antigen remains unknown. Base qualities are not recorded, but no much larger clone differs from it by a single base.

Overall results and qualifications from the work: Compared with coincidental sharing between unrelated individuals, out-of-frame TCR alpha sequences shared between twins showed an excess of sequences with low generation probability. Out-of-frame TCR alpha sharing in monozygotic twins was systematically underestimated by recombination models, whereas sharing between unrelated individuals was in agreement with the recombination models. Because the same donors could not be followed over many years, conclusions were based on cross-sectional statistical analysis. Excess twin sharing in beta out-of-frame sequences was weaker because fewer shared sequences lowered the signal-to-noise ratio. Fewer insertions were carried by abundant cord blood beta clonotypes, a similar but weaker trend appeared in young adult naive repertoires, and no such trend appeared in memory repertoires. Invariant T cells such as MAIT and iNKT could partly confound zero-insertion analyses, although diverse VJ usage argued against such confounding for most clonotypes.

The germline V gene (reference sequence) gives CDR1 as SEHNR and CDR2 as FQNEAQ. The CDR3 numbers 11 residues from cysteine through phenylalanine. Left in the record is the CDR3 DNA by itself, 33 bases read in frame from the first base. The V end loses 5 bases and the J end loses 8 bases, and a stretch of 9 bases separates them. The sample was also reused in another study, on yellow fever vaccine responses in identical twins. Per that second paper: According to the authors, in identical twins the way T cells responded to vaccination appeared partly convergent and partly personalized. In the study, vaccine-responding T cell clones were precisely tracked in identical twins.

The rearranged chain carries TRBV7-9 and TRBJ1-1; the D segment cannot be called with confidence. The sequence was collected from a woman aged 18-35 years in good health. The specimen sequenced was PBMCs. The CDR3 reads as follows: CASSRVEEAFF. The nucleotide sequence reads TGTGCCAGCAGCCGGGTCGAGGAAGCTTTCTTT.